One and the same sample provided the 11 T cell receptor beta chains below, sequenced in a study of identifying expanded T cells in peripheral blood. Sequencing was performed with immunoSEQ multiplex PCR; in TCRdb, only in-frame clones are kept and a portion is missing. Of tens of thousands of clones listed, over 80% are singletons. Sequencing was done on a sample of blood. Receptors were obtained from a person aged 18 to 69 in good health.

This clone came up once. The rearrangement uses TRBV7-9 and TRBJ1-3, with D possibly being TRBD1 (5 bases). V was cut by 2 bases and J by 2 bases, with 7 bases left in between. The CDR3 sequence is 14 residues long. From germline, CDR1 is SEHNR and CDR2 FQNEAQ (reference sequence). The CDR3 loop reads CASSLQGAGNTIYF. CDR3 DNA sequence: TGTGCCAGCAGCTTACAGGGTGCTGGAAACACCATATATTTT.

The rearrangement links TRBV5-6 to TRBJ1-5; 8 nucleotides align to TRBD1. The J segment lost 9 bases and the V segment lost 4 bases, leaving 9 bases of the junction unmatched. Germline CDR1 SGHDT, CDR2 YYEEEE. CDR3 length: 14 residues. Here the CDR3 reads CASSPDRGRGPQHF. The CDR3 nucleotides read TGTGCCAGCAGCCCCGACAGGGGTAGGGGGCCCCAGCATTTT.

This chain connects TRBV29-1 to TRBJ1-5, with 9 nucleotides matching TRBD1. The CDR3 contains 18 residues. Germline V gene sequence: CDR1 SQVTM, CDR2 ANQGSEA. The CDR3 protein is CSPNTGTGPTYSNQPQHF. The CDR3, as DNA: TGCAGTCCTAACACCGGGACAGGGCCTACCTATAGCAATCAGCCCCAGCATTTT.

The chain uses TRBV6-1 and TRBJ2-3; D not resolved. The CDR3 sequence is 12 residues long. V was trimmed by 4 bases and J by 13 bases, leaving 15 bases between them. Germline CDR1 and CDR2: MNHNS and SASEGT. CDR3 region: CASSVGSATEYF. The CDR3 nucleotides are TGTGCCAGCAGTGTCGGGTCCGCCACTGAGTATTTT.

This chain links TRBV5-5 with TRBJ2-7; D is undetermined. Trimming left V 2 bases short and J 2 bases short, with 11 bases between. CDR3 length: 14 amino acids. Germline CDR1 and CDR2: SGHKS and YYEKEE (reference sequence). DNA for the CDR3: TGTGCCAGCAGCTTTGGGTCAGGCACCTACGAGCAGTACGTC. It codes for CASSFGSGTYEQYV.

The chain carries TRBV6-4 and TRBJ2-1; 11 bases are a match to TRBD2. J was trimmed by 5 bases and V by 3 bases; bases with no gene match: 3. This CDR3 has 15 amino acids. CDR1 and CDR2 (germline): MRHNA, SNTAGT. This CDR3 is CASSESSGGNNEQFF. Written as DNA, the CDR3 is TGTGCCAGCAGTGAATCTAGCGGGGGGAACAATGAGCAGTTCTTC.

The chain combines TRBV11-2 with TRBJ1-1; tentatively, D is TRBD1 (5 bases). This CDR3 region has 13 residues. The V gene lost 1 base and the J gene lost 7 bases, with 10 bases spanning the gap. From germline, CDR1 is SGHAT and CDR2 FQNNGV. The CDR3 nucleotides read TGTGCCAGCAGCTTAGCGGTCAGGGTTGAAGCTTTCTTT. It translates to CASSLAVRVEAFF.

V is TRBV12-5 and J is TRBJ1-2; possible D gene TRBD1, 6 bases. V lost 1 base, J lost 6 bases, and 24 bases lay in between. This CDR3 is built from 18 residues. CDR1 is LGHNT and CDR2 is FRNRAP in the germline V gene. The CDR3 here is CASGLGSGGVGIVNGYTF. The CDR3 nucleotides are TGTGCTAGTGGTTTGGGTAGCGGGGGCGTCGGGATAGTAAATGGCTACACCTTC.

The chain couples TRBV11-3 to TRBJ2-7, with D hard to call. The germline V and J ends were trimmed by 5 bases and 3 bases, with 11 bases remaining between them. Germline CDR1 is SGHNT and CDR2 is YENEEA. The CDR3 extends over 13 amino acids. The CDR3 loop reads CASSTGPRYEQYF. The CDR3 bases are TGTGCCAGCAGCACCGGACCCCGCTACGAGCAGTACTTC.

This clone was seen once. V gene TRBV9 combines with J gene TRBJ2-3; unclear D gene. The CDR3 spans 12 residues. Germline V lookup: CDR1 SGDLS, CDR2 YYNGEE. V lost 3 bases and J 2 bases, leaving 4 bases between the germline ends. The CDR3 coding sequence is TGTGCCAGCAGCGGGGCCACAGATACGCAGTATTTT. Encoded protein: CASSGATDTQYF. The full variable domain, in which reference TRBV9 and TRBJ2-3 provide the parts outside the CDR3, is DSGVTQTPKHLITATGQRVTLRCSPRSGDLSVYWYQQSLDQGLQFLIQYYNGEERAKGNILERFSAQQFPDLHSELNLSSLELGDSALYFCASSGATDTQYFGPGTRLTVL.

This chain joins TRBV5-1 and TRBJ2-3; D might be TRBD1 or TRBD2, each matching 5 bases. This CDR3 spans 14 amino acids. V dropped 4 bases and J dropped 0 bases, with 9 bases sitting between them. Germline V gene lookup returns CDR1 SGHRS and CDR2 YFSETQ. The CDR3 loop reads CASSPGRSTDTQYF. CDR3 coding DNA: TGCGCCAGCAGCCCGGGACGGAGCACAGATACGCAGTATTTT.